These T cell receptor beta chains were read from a single sample in a study of CD8 T cells in ankylosing spondylitis. TCRdb reprocessed the 5' RACE reads with MiXCR, giving one entry per CDR3 protein. Among 700,000 or so distinct CDR3 sequences, around 20% were seen once, and the ten largest hold around 20%. The material sequenced was blood, either unsorted or a sorted T cell fraction (not recorded which). All receptors come from a male donor with ankylosing spondylitis. The CDR3 runs from the conserved cysteine through the conserved F or W. The D gene is left open where the match is weak. The size field is filled for only some rows; it gives once, few, many or a size class.

cdr3_nt: TGTGCCGCGGGGATATGGGGCAGGTTGGCTTTCTTT
cdr3_aa: CAAGIWGRLAFF
d_call: -
v_call: TRBV27
j_call: TRBJ1-1
clone_size: -

cdr3_nt: TGCAGTGCTAGAGATGCCACCGCTAGCACAGATACGCAGTATTTT
cdr3_aa: CSARDATASTDTQYF
d_call: -
v_call: TRBV20-1
j_call: TRBJ2-3
clone_size: few

cdr3_nt: TGTGCCAGCGGCTTCCCCAGGGACACACGAAGAAATAATTCACCCCTCCACTTT
cdr3_aa: CASGFPRDTRRNNSPLHF
d_call: -
v_call: TRBV6-1
j_call: TRBJ1-6
clone_size: -

cdr3_nt: TGCGCCAGCAGCTTGCCCTCTGGAAACACCATATATTTT
cdr3_aa: CASSLPSGNTIYF
d_call: -
v_call: TRBV5-1
j_call: TRBJ1-3
clone_size: -

cdr3_nt: TGTGCCAGCAGTACACAGGGGGTCATCAACAATGAGCAGTTCTTC
cdr3_aa: CASSTQGVINNEQFF
d_call: TRBD1
v_call: TRBV12-3/TRBV12-4
j_call: TRBJ2-1
clone_size: many

cdr3_nt: TGTGCCAGCAGCTTACATGAGGGGACCTACGAGCAGTACTTC
cdr3_aa: CASSLHEGTYEQYF
d_call: -
v_call: TRBV7-6
j_call: TRBJ2-7
clone_size: -

cdr3_nt: TGTGCCACCAGCAGGAAGGGACACGGAGATACGCAGTATTTT
cdr3_aa: CATSRKGHGDTQYF
d_call: -
v_call: TRBV15
j_call: TRBJ2-3
clone_size: -

cdr3_nt: TGTGCCAGCAGCTTAGACGGGGGGGCCTTGGACATTCAGTACTTC
cdr3_aa: CASSLDGGALDIQYF
d_call: TRBD2
v_call: TRBV7-8
j_call: TRBJ2-4
clone_size: few

cdr3_nt: TGTGCCAGCAGCTTAGAGGGGGGACTAGCCCCAGATACGCAGTATTTT
cdr3_aa: CASSLEGGLAPDTQYF
d_call: TRBD2
v_call: TRBV7-9
j_call: TRBJ2-3
clone_size: few

cdr3_nt: TGTGCCAGCAGTCCCTACACAGGGGATAACTATGGCTACACCTTC
cdr3_aa: CASSPYTGDNYGYTF
d_call: TRBD1
v_call: TRBV12-3/TRBV12-4
j_call: TRBJ1-2
clone_size: -

cdr3_nt: TGCAGTGCTAGAGGTCCATCTGGGGCCAACGTCCTGACTTTC
cdr3_aa: CSARGPSGANVLTF
d_call: -
v_call: TRBV20-1
j_call: TRBJ2-6
clone_size: -